These 9 T cell receptor beta chains were all obtained from the same sample, sequenced in a study of graft-versus-host responses after intestinal transplantation. Clones were read by immunoSEQ multiplex PCR, and TCRdb kept only the in-frame ones, dropping some. The sample records 13,000 to 15,000 clones, roughly 35% being singletons. The sequenced sample was alloreactive CD4+ T cells from a mixed lymphocyte reaction culture, obtained before intestinal transplant. Subset: CFSE-low proliferating T cells sorted from approximately six-day pre-transplant mixed lymphocyte reaction (GvH or HvG direction). Receptors originate from a human patient who received an intestinal transplant.

The gene calls are TRBV7-6 and TRBJ2-7, with a possible D match to TRBD2 (6 bases). V was shortened by 5 bases and J by 3 bases, with 20 bases between the two germline ends. The CDR3 is 16 residues long. Germline values: CDR1 SGHVS, CDR2 FNYEAQ. The CDR3, as DNA: TGTGCCAGCAGCCCTACGCGCGGGGCAACCGGCTACGAGCAGTACTTC. This encodes CASSPTRGATGYEQYF.

This chain uses TRBV13 with TRBJ2-2; 11 bases agree with TRBD1. In germline, CDR1 is PRHDT, CDR2 FYEKMQ (reference sequence). V was clipped by 4 bases and J by 4 bases; unmatched bases: 8. This CDR3 has 17 residues. The CDR3 sequence: CASSSTRGTGGTGELFF. In DNA, the CDR3 is TGTGCCAGCAGCTCTACTAGGGGGACAGGGGGCACCGGGGAGCTGTTTTTT.

This clone was seen more than once but under ten times. The V call is TRBV7-6, the J call TRBJ2-3, with 7 nucleotides matching TRBD1. V lost 4 bases and J lost 0; bases outside the gene matches: 7. There are 16 residues in the CDR3. CDR1 is SGHVS, CDR2 FNYEAQ, per germline. CDR3 nucleotides: TGTGCCAGCAGCTCGCGACAGGGATCTAGCACAGATACGCAGTATTTT. This encodes CASSSRQGSSTDTQYF.

This sequence joins TRBV7-9 and TRBJ2-7; the match to TRBD1 covers 8 bases. Trimming at V came to 6 bases and at J to 5 bases, leaving 12 bases not matched to a gene. This CDR3 comprises 15 residues. Per germline, CDR1 SEHNR and CDR2 FQNEAQ (reference sequence). The CDR3 DNA reads as TGTGCCAGCAGTCACCAATGGACAGGGATCAACGAGCAGTACTTC. This codes for CASSHQWTGINEQYF.

The gene calls are TRBV6-5 and TRBJ2-7, with D possibly matching TRBD1 (6 bases). The CDR3 consists of 14 residues. CDR1 is MNHEY and CDR2 is SVGAGI in the germline V gene. The V end was cut by 6 bases, the J end by 4 bases, with 16 bases between. The CDR3 here is CASRSGGLGYEQYF. Here the CDR3 DNA reads TGTGCCAGCAGATCTGGGGGCTTGGGGTACGAGCAGTACTTC.

The gene calls are TRBV25-1 and TRBJ2-7; a possible D gene is TRBD1 (8 bases). V lost 3 bases to trimming and J lost 4 bases, with 19 bases between them. CDR1 and CDR2 (germline): MGHDK, SYGVNS. This CDR3 contains 16 residues. The DNA for the CDR3 is TGTGCCAGCAGTGATTCTCGGACAGGGAGGGGGTACGAGCAGTACTTC. Protein product: CASSDSRTGRGYEQYF.

Relative to its sample, this clone is medium-sized. The CDR3 bases are TGTGCCAGTAGTATCAGTATTCCCCCAATCTACGAGCAGTACTTC. Its translation is CASSISIPPIYEQYF. The chain carries TRBV19 and TRBJ2-7, with D unclear. This CDR3 spans 15 amino acids. CDR1 and CDR2 (germline): LNHDA, SQIVND (reference sequence). Deletions cut 3 bases from V and 3 bases from J, with 15 bases between.

This chain joins TRBV6-5 and TRBJ2-5; D is perhaps TRBD2 (5 bases). The germline V gene encodes CDR1 MNHEY and CDR2 SVGAGI. V lost 6 bases and J lost 1, with 12 bases in between. The CDR3 runs to 14 residues. As DNA, the CDR3 is TGTGCCAGCAGCCAATGGGAGATCCAAGAGACCCAGTACTTC. This translates into CASSQWEIQETQYF.

The rearrangement uses TRBV18 and TRBJ1-6; possibly TRBD1 for D (6 bases). The CDR3 loop spans 15 amino acids. V lost 3 bases and J lost 4, with 10 bases in between. Germline V gives CDR1 KGHSH, CDR2 LQKENI. CDR3 sequence reads: CASSPQGQYNSPLHF. The CDR3 coding sequence is TGTGCCAGCTCACCCCAAGGACAGTATAATTCACCCCTCCACTTT. The full variable domain, its missing parts supplied by reference TRBV18 and TRBJ1-6, is NAGVMQNPRHLVRRRGQEARLRCSPMKGHSHVYWYRQLPEEGLKFMVYLQKENIIDESGMPKERFSAEFPKEGPSILRIQQVVRGDSAAYFCASSPQGQYNSPLHFGNGTRLTVT.